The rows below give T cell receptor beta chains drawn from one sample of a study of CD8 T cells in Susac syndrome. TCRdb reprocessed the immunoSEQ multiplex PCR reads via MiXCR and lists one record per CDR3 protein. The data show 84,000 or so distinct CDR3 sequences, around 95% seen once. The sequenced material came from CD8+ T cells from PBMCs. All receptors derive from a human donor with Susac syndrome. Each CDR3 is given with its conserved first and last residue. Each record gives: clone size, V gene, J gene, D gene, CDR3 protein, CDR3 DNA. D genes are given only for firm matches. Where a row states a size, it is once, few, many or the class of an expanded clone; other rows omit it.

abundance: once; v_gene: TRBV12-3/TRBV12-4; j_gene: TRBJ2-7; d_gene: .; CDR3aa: CASSLGQDYEQYF; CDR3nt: TGTGCCAGCAGTTTAGGGCAGGACTACGAGCAGTACTTC
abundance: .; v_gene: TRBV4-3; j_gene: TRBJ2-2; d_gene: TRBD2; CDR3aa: CASSQDISASGYTGELFF; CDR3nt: TGCGCCAGCAGCCAAGATATTTCGGCTAGCGGTTACACCGGGGAGCTGTTTTTT
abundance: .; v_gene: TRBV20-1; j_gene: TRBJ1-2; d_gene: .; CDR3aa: CSARVGDYGYTF; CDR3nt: TGCAGTGCTAGAGTTGGCGACTATGGCTACACCTTC
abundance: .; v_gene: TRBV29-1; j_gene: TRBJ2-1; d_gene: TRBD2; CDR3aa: CSVEGGELAGGNNEQFF; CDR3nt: TGCAGCGTTGAAGGTGGGGAACTAGCGGGAGGAAACAATGAGCAGTTCTTC
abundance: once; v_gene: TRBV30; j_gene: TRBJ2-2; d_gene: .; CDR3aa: CAWSKVKTLTGELFF; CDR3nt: TGTGCCTGGAGTAAAGTCAAAACCCTCACCGGGGAGCTGTTTTTT
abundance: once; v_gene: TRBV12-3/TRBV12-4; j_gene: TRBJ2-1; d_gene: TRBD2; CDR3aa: CASSLTSGWGGNEQFF; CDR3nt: TGTGCCAGCAGTTTAACTAGCGGATGGGGGGGCAATGAGCAGTTCTTC
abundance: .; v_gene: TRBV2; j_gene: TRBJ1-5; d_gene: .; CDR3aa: CASSDPYSNQPQHF; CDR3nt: TGTGCCAGCAGTGACCCCTATAGCAATCAGCCCCAGCATTTT
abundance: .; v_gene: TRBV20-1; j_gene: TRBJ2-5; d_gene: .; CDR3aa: CSARPGTARGETQYF; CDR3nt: TGCAGTGCTAGGCCCGGGACCGCCCGGGGAGAGACCCAGTACTTC
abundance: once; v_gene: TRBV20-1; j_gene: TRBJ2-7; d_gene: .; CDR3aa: CSARDMAGAYEQYF; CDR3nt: TGCAGTGCTAGAGATATGGCAGGGGCCTACGAGCAGTACTTC
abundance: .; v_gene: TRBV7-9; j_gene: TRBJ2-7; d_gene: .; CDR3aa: CASSAGKGYEQYF; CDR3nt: TGTGCCAGCAGCGCCGGGAAGGGCTACGAGCAGTACTTC
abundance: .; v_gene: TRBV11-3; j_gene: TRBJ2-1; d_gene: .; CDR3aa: CASSDENEQFF; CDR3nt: TGTGCCAGCAGCGACGAGAATGAGCAGTTCTTC
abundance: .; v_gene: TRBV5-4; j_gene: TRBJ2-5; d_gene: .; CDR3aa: CASSLSQGGETQYF; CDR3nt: TGTGCCAGCAGCCTATCACAGGGTGGAGAGACCCAGTACTTC
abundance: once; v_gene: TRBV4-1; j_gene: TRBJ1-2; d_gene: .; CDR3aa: CASSQDLGTGYTF; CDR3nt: TGCGCCAGCAGCCAAGATCTTGGAACCGGCTACACCTTC
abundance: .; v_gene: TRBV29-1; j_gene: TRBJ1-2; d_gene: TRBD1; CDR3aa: CSVEDGTDALGTF; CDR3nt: TGCAGCGTTGAAGACGGGACAGATGCTCTAGGGACCTTC
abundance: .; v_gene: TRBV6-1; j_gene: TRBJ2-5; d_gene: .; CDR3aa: CASGTSPMGFRGETQYF; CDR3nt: TGTGCCAGCGGCACATCGCCCATGGGCTTTCGAGGAGAGACCCAGTACTTC
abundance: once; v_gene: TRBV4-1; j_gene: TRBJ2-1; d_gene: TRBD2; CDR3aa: CASSGVLAGNNEQFF; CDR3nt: TGCGCCAGCAGCGGGGTGCTAGCGGGAAACAATGAGCAGTTCTTC
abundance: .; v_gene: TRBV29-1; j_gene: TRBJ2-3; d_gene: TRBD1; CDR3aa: CSVDGAWGTEATDTQYF; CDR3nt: TGCAGCGTTGATGGTGCCTGGGGGACAGAAGCCACAGATACGCAGTATTTT
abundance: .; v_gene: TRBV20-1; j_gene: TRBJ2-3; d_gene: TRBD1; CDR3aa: CSANGQGDFADTQYF; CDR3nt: TGCAGTGCTAACGGACAGGGGGATTTCGCAGATACGCAGTATTTT
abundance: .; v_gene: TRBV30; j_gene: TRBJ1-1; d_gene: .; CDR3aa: CAWESGQLGEAFF; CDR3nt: TGTGCCTGGGAGAGTGGACAGCTCGGCGAAGCTTTCTTT
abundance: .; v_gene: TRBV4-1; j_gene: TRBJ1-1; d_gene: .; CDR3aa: CASSQAGPLPEAFF; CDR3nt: TGCGCCAGCAGCCAAGCAGGACCCCTCCCTGAAGCTTTCTTT
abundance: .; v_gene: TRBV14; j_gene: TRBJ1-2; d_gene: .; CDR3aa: CASSQDPGTANYGYTF; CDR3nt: TGTGCCAGCAGCCAAGATCCGGGAACAGCTAACTATGGCTACACCTTC
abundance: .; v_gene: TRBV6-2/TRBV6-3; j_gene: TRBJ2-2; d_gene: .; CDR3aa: CASAMESANTGELFF; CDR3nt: TGTGCCAGCGCCATGGAGAGCGCGAACACCGGGGAGCTGTTTTTT
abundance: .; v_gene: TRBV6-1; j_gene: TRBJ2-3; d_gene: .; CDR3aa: CATSGSDTQYF; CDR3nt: TGTGCCACCTCAGGGTCAGATACGCAGTATTTT
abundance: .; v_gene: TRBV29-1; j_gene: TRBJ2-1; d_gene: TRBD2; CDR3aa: CSVEASGSTYNEQFF; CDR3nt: TGCAGCGTTGAGGCTAGCGGGAGTACCTACAATGAGCAGTTCTTC
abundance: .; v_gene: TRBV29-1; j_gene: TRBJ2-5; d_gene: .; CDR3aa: CSVIQETQYF; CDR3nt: TGCAGCGTCATACAAGAGACCCAGTACTTC
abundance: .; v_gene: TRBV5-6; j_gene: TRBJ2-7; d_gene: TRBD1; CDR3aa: CASSPDRENSYEQYF; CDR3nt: TGTGCCAGCAGCCCTGACAGGGAGAATTCCTACGAGCAGTACTTC
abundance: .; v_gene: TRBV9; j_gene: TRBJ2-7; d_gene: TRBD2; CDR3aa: CASSQRGLAGDEQYF; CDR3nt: TGTGCCAGCAGCCAGAGAGGACTAGCGGGCGACGAGCAGTACTTC
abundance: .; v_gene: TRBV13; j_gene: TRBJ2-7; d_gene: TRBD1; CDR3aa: CASSSTGALNYEQYF; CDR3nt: TGTGCCAGCAGCTCGACAGGGGCGTTGAACTACGAGCAGTACTTC
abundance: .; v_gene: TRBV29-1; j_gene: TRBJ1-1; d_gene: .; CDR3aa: CSVDSGSGGAEAFF; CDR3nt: TGCAGCGTTGACTCCGGGTCGGGCGGGGCTGAAGCTTTCTTT
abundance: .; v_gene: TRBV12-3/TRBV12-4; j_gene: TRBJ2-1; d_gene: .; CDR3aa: CASTFSYNEQFF; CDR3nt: TGTGCCAGCACCTTCTCCTACAATGAGCAGTTCTTC
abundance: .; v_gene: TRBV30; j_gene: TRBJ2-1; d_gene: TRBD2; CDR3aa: CAWSDRLAGEYNEQFF; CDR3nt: TGTGCCTGGAGTGACAGGCTAGCGGGAGAATACAATGAGCAGTTCTTC
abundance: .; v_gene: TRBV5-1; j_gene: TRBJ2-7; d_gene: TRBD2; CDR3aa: CASSTGLAGTYEQYF; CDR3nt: TGCGCCAGCAGCACGGGACTAGCGGGTACCTACGAGCAGTACTTC
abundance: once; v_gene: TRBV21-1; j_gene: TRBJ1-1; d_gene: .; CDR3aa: CASSNSGSGHTEAFF; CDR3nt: TGTGCCAGCAGCAATAGTGGATCGGGGCACACTGAAGCTTTCTTT
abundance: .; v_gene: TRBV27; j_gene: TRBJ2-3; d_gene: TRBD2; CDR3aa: CASSFTGLAGGPSTDTQYF; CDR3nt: TGTGCCAGCAGTTTCACCGGACTAGCGGGAGGACCTAGCACAGATACGCAGTATTTT
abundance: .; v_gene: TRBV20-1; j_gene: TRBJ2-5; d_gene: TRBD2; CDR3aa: CSARDNLAGGPRETQYF; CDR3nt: TGCAGTGCTAGAGATAATCTAGCGGGAGGGCCAAGGGAGACCCAGTACTTC
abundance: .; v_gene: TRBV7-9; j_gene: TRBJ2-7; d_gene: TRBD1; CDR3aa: CASSPGGGPASYEQYF; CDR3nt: TGTGCCAGCAGCCCAGGGGGTGGGCCGGCCTCCTACGAGCAGTACTTC
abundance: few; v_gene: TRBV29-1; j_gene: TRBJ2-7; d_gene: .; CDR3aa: CSVEEEGAADEQYF; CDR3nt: TGCAGCGTTGAAGAAGAAGGGGCGGCGGACGAGCAGTACTTC
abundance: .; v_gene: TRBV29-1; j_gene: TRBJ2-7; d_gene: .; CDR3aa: CSVITEVYEQYF; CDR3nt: TGCAGCGTGATTACAGAAGTTTACGAGCAGTACTTC
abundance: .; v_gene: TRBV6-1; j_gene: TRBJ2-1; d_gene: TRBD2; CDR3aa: CASTLGLAGGPTHNEQFF; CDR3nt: TGTGCCAGCACCCTAGGGCTAGCGGGAGGGCCCACCCACAATGAGCAGTTCTTC
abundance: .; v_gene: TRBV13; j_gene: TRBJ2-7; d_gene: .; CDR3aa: CASSPRPNSYEQYF; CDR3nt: TGTGCCAGCAGCCCGCGACCGAATTCCTACGAGCAGTACTTC
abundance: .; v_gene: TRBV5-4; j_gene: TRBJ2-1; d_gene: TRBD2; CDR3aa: CASRPTSGSYNEQFF; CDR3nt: TGTGCCAGCAGGCCTACTAGCGGGAGCTACAATGAGCAGTTCTTC
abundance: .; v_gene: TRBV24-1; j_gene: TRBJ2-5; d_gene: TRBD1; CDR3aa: CATSDDRVPQETQYF; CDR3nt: TGTGCCACCAGTGATGACAGGGTCCCCCAAGAGACCCAGTACTTC
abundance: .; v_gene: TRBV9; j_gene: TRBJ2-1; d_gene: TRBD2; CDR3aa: CASSRGTSSYNEQFF; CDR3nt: TGTGCCAGCAGCCGCGGGACTAGCAGTTACAATGAGCAGTTCTTC